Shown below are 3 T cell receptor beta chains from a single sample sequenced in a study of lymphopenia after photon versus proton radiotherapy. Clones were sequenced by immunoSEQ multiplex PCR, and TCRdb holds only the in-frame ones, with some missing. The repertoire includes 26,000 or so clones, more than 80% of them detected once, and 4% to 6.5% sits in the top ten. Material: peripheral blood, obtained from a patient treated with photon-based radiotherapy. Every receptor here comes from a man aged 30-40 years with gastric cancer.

In DNA, the CDR3 is TGTGCCAGCAGTCCCCGGACAGGGAGCTACAATGAGCAGTTCTTC. It yields the protein CASSPRTGSYNEQFF. The chain carries TRBV6-5 and TRBJ2-1; 8 bases map to TRBD1. The CDR3 consists of 15 residues. V trimming: 5 bases; J trimming: 3 bases; junction bases outside the gene matches: 6. Looked up from germline, CDR1 is MNHEY and CDR2 is SVGAGI.

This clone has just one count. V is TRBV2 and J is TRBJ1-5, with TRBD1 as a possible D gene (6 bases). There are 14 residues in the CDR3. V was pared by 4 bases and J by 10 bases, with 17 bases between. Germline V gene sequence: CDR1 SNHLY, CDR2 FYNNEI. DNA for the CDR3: TGTGCCAGCAGTGCCCAAGGGGGTATTTTACCCCAGCATTTT. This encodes CASSAQGGILPQHF.

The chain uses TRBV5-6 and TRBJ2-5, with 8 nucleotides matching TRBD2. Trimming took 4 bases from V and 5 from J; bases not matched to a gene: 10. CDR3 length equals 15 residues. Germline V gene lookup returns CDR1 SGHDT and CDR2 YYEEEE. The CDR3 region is CASSGGTRLGETQYF. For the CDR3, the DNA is TGTGCCAGCAGCGGAGGGACTAGACTCGGGGAGACCCAGTACTTC.